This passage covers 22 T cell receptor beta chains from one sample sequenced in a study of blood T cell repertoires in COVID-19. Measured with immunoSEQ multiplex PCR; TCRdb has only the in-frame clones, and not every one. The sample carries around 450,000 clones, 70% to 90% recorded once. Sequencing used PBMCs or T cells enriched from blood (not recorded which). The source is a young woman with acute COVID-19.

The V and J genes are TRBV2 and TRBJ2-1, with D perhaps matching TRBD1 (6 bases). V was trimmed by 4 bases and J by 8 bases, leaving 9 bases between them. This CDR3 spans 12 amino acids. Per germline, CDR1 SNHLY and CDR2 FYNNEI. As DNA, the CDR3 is TGTGCCAGCAGTGCAGGGGTAGATGAGCAGTTCTTC. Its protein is CASSAGVDEQFF.

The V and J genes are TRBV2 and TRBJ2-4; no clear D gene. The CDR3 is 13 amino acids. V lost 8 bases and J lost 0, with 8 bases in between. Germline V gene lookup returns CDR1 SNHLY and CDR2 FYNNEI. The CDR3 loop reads CASRAIAKNIQYF. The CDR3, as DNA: TGTGCCAGCCGAGCAATAGCCAAAAACATTCAGTACTTC.

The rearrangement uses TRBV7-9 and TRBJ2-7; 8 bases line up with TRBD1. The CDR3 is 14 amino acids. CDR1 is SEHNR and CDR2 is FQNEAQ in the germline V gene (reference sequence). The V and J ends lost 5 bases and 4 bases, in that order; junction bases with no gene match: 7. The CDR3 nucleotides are TGTGCCAGCAGCCCGGGACAGGAGTTTTACGAGCAGTACTTC. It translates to CASSPGQEFYEQYF. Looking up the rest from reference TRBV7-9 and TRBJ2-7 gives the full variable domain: DTGVSQNPRHKITKRGQNVTFRCDPISEHNRLYWYRQTLGQGPEFLTYFQNEAQLEKSRLLSDRFSAERPKGSFSTLEIQRTEQGDSAMYLCASSPGQEFYEQYFGPGTRLTVT.

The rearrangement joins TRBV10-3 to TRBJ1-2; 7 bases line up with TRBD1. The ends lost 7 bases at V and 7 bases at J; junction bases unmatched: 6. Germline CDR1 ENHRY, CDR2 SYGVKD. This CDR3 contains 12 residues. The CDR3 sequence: CAITGTAVGYTF. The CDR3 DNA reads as TGTGCCATCACCGGGACAGCAGTTGGCTACACCTTC.

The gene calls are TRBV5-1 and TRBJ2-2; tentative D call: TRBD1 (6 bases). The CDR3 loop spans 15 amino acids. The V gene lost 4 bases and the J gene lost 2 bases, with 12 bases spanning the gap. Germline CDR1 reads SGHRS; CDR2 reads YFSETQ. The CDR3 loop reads CASSAGTPNTGELFF. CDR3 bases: TGCGCCAGCAGCGCCGGGACACCTAACACCGGGGAGCTGTTTTTT. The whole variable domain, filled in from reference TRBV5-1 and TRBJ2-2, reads KAGVTQTPRYLIKTRGQQVTLSCSPISGHRSVSWYQQTPGQGLQFLFEYFSETQRNKGNFPGRFSGRQFSNSRSEMNVSTLELGDSALYLCASSAGTPNTGELFFGEGSRLTVL.

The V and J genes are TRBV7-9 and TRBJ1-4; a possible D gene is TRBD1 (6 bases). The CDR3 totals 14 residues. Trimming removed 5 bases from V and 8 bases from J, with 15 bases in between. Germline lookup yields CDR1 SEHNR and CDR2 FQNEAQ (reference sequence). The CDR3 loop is CASSITGSEEKLFF. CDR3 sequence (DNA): TGTGCCAGCAGCATCACAGGGTCGGAGGAAAAACTGTTTTTT.

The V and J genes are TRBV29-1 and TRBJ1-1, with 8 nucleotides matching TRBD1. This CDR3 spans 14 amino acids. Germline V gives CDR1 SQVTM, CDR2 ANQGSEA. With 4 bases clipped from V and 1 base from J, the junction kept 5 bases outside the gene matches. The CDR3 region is CSVVSGTGNTEAFF. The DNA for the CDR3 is TGCAGCGTTGTGAGCGGGACAGGGAACACTGAAGCTTTCTTT. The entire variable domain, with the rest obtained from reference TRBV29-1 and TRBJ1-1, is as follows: SAVISQKPSRDICQRGTSLTIQCQVDSQVTMMFWYRQQPGQSLTLIATANQGSEATYESGFVIDKFPISRPNLTFSTLTVSNMSPEDSSIYLCSVVSGTGNTEAFFGQGTRLTVV.

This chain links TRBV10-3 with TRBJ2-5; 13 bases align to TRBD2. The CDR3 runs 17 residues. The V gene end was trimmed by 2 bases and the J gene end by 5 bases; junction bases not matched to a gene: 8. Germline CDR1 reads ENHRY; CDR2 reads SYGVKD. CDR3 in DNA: TGTGCCATCAGTGAGAAACTAGCGGGAGGGGCGTCGGAGACCCAGTACTTC. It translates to CAISEKLAGGASETQYF.

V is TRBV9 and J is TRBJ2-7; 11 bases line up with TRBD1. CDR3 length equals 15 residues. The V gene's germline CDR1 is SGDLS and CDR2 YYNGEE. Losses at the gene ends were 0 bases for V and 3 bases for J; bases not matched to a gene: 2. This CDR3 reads CASSVDGTGGYEQYF. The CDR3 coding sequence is TGTGCCAGCAGCGTAGACGGGACAGGGGGCTACGAGCAGTACTTC.

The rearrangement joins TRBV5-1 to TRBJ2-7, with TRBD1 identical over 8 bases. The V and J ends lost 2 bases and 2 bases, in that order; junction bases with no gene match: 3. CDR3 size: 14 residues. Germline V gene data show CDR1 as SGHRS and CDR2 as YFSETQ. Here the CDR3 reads CASSLYRGTYEQYF. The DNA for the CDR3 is TGCGCCAGCAGCTTATACAGGGGGACCTACGAGCAGTACTTC. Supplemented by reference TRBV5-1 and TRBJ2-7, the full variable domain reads KAGVTQTPRYLIKTRGQQVTLSCSPISGHRSVSWYQQTPGQGLQFLFEYFSETQRNKGNFPGRFSGRQFSNSRSEMNVSTLELGDSALYLCASSLYRGTYEQYFGPGTRLTVT.

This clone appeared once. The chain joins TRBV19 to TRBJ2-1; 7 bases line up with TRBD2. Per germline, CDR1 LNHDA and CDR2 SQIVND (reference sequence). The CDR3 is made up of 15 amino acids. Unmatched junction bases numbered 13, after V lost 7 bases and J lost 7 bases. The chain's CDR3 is CASNPRGESGNEQFF. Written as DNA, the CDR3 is TGTGCCAGTAACCCTCGGGGGGAATCGGGAAATGAGCAGTTCTTC.

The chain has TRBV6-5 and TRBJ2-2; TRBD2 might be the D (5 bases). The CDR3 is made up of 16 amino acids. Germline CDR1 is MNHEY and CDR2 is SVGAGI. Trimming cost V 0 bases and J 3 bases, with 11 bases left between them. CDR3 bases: TGTGCCAGCAGTTACTCGACCGGGGTCTACACCGGGGAGCTGTTTTTT. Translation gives CASSYSTGVYTGELFF.

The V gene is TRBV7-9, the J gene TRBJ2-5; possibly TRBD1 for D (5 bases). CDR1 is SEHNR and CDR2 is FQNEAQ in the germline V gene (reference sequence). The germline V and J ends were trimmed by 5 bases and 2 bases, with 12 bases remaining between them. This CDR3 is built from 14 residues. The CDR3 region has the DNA TGTGCCAGCAGCCCTACAGGCCAACAAGAGACCCAGTACTTC. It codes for CASSPTGQQETQYF. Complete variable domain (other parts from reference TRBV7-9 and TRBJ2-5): DTGVSQNPRHKITKRGQNVTFRCDPISEHNRLYWYRQTLGQGPEFLTYFQNEAQLEKSRLLSDRFSAERPKGSFSTLEIQRTEQGDSAMYLCASSPTGQQETQYFGPGTRLLVL.

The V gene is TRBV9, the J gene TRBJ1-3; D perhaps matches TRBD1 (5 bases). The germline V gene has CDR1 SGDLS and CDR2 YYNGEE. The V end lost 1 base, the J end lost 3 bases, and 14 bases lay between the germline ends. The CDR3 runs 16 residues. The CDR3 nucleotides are TGTGCCAGCAGCGTATCCCTCTCAGGGCATGGAAACACCATATATTTT. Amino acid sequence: CASSVSLSGHGNTIYF.

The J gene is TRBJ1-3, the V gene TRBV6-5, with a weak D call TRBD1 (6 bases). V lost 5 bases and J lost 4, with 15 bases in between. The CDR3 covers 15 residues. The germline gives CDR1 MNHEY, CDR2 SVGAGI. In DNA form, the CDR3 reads TGTGCCAGCAGTCCCAGGGGATCGTTGGGAAACACCATATATTTT. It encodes CASSPRGSLGNTIYF.

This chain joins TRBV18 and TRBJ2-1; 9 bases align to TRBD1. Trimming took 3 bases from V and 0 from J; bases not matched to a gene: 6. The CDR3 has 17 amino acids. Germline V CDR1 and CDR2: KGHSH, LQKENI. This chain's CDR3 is CASSPLQGASSYNEQFF. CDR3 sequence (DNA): TGTGCCAGCTCACCTCTACAGGGGGCTAGCTCCTACAATGAGCAGTTCTTC.

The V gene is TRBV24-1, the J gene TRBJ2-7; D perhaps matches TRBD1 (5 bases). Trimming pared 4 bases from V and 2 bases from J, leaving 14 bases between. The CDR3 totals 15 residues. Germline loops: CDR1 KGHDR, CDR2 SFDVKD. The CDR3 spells CATSEFLDMTYEQYF. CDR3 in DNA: TGTGCCACCAGTGAATTTTTGGACATGACCTACGAGCAGTACTTC.

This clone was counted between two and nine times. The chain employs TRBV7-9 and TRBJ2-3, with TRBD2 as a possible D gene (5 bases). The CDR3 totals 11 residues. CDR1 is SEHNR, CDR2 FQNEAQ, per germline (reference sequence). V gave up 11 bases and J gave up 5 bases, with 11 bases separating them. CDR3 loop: CAAGPRDTQYF. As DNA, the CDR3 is TGTGCCGCGGGCCCCAGAGATACGCAGTATTTT.

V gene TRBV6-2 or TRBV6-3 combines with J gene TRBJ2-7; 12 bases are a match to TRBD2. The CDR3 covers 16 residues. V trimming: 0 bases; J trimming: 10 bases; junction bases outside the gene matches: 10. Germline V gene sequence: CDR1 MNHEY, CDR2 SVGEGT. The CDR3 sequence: CASSYSSTSGSVYQYF. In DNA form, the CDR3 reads TGTGCCAGCAGTTACTCCTCGACTAGCGGGAGTGTATATCAGTACTTC.

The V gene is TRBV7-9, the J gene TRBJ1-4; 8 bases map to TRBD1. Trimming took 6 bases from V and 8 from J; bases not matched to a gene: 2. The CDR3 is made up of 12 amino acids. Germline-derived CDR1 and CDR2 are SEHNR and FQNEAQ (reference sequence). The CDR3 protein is CASRTGDEKLFF. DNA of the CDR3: TGTGCCAGCAGGACAGGGGACGAAAAACTGTTTTTT.

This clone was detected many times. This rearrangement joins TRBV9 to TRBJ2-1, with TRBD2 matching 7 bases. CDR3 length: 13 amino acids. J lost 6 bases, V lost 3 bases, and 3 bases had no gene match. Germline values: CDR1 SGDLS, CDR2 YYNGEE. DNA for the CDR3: TGTGCCAGCAGCGGGGCTAGCGGCAATGAGCAGTTCTTC. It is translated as CASSGASGNEQFF.

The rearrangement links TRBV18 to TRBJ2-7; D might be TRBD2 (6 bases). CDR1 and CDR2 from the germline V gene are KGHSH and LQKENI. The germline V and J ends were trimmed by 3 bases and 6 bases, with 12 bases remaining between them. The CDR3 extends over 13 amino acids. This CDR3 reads CASSPRDGGEQYF. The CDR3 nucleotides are TGTGCCAGCTCACCTAGGGACGGGGGCGAGCAGTACTTC.